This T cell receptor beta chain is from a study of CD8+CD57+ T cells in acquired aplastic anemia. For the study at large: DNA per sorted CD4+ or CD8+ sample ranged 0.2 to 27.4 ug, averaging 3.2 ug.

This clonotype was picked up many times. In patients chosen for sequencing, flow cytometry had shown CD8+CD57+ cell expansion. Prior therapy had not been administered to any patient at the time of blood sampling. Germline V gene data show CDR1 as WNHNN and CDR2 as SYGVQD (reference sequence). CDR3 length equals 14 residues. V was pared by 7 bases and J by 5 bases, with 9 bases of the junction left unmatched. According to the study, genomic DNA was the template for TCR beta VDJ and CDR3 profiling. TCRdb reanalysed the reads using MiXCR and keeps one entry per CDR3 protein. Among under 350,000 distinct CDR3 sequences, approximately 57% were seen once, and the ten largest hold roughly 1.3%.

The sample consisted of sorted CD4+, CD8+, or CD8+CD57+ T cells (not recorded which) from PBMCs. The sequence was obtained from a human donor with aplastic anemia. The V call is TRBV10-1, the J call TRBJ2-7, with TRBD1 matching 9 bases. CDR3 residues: CASTPGQGPNEQYF. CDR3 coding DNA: TGCGCCAGCACCCCGGGACAGGGCCCCAACGAGCAGTACTTC.